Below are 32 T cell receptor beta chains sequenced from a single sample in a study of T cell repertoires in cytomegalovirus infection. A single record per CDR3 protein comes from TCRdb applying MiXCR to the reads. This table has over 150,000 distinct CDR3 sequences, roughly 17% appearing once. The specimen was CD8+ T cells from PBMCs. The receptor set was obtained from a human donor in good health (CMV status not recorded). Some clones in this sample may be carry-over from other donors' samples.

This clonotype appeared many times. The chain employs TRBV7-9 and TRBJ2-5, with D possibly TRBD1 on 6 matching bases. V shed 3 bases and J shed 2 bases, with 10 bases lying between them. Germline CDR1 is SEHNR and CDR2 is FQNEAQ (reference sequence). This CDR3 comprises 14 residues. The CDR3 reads CASSFAQGQETQYF. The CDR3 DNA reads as TGTGCCAGCAGCTTTGCACAGGGACAAGAGACCCAGTACTTC.

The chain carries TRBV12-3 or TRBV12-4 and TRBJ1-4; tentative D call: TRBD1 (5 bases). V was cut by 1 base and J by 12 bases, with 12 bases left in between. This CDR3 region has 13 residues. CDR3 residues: CASSLVPGYQLFF. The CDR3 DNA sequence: TGTGCCAGCAGTTTAGTTCCAGGGTATCAACTGTTTTTT.

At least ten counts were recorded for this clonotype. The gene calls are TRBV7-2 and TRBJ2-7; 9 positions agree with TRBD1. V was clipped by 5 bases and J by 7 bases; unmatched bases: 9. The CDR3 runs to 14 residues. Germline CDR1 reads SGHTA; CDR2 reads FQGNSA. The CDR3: CASSPRTGDGEQYF. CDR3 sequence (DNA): TGTGCCAGCAGCCCCCGGACAGGGGATGGGGAGCAGTACTTC.

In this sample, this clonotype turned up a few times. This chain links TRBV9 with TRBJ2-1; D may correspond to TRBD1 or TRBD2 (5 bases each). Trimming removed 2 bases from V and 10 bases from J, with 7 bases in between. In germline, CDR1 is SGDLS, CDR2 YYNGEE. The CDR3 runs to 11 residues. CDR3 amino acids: CASSVGEEQFF. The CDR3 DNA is TGTGCCAGCAGCGTGGGGGAAGAGCAGTTCTTC.

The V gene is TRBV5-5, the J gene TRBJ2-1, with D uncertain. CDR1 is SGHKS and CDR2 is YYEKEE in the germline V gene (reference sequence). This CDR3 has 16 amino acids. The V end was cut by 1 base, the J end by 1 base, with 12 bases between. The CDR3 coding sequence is TGTGCCAGCAGCTTGTACCCCACGGAATCCTACAATGAGCAGTTCTTC. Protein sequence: CASSLYPTESYNEQFF.

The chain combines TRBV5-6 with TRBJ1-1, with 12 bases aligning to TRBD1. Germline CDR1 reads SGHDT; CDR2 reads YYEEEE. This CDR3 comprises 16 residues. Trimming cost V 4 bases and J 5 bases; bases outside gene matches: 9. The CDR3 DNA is TGTGCCAGCAGCGACGGGACAGGGGGCTCGAGAACTGAAGCTTTCTTT. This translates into CASSDGTGGSRTEAFF.

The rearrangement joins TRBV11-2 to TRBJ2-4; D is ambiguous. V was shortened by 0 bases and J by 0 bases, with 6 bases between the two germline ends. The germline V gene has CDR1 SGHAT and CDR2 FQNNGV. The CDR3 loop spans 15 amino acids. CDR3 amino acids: CASSLEDLAKNIQYF. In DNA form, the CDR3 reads TGTGCCAGCAGCTTAGAAGACCTAGCCAAAAACATTCAGTACTTC. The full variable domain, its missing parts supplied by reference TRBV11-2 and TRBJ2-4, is EAGVAQSPRYKIIEKRQSVAFWCNPISGHATLYWYQQILGQGPKLLIQFQNNGVVDDSQLPKDRFSAERLKGVDSTLKIQPAKLEDSAVYLCASSLEDLAKNIQYFGAGTRLSVL.

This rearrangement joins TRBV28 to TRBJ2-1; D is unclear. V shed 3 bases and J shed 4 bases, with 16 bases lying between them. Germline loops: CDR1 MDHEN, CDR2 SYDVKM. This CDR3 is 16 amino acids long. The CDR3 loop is CASSFLVDTAYNEQFF. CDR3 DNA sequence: TGTGCCAGCAGTTTCCTAGTAGACACAGCTTACAATGAGCAGTTCTTC.

The CDR3 coding sequence is TGTGCCAGCACCACCGGGGGGCTAGCAAGGAATGAGCAGTTCTTC. Translated, it gives CASTTGGLARNEQFF. The chain has TRBV7-2 and TRBJ2-1; D might be TRBD2 (7 bases). CDR1 is SGHTA and CDR2 is FQGNSA in the germline V gene. The CDR3 is 15 residues long. Trimming cost V 7 bases and J 7 bases, with 20 bases left between them.

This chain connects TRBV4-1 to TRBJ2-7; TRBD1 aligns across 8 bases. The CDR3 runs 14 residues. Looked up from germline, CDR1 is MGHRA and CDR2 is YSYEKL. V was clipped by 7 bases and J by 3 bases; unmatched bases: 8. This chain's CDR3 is CASTRGQGGYEQYF. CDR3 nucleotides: TGCGCCAGCACCCGAGGACAGGGAGGCTACGAGCAGTACTTC.

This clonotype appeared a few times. CDR3 DNA: TGTGCCAGCAGTTTTCGAAGGACGGAGACTTTCTTT. Translated: CASSFRRTETFF. The V and J genes are TRBV28 and TRBJ1-1; D is unclear. V lost 3 bases and J 12 bases, leaving 14 bases between the germline ends. CDR3 length: 12 residues. CDR1 and CDR2 from the germline V gene are MDHEN and SYDVKM.

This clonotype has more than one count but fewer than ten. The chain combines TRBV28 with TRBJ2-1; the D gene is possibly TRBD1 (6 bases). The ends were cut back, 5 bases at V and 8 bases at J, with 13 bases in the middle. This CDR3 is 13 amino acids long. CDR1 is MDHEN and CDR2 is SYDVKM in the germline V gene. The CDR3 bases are TGTGCCAGCAGTCTACAGGGATGGGATGAGCAGTTCTTC. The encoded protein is CASSLQGWDEQFF.

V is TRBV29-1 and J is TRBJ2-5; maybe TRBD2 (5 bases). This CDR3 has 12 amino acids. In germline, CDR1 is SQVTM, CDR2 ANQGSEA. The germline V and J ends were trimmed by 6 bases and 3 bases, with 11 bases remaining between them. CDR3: CSVNREEETQYF. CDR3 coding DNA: TGCAGCGTAAACCGGGAAGAAGAGACCCAGTACTTC.

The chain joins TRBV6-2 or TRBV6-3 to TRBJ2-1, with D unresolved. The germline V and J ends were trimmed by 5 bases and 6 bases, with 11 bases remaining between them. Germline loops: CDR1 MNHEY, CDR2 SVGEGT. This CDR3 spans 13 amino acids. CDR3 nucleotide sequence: TGTGCCAGCAGTCAACTCCTTGCCAATGAGCAGTTCTTC. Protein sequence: CASSQLLANEQFF.

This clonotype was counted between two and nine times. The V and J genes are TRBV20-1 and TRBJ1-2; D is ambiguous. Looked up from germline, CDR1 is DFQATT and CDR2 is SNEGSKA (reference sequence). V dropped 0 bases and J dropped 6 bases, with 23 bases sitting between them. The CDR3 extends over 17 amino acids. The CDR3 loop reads CSARDHLAVRLFNGYTF. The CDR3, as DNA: TGCAGTGCTAGAGATCACTTAGCCGTCAGACTCTTTAATGGCTACACCTTC.

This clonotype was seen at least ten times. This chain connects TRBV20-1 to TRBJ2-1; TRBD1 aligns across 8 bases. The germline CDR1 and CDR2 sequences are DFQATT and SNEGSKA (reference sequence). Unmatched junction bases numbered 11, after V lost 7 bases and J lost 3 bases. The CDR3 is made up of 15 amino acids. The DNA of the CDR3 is TGCAGTGTAGGCAAACAGGGGGTTAACTACAATGAGCAGTTCTTC. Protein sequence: CSVGKQGVNYNEQFF.

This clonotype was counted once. In nucleotides, the CDR3 is TGTGCCAGCAGTTTCCAGACACTCGTTAGCAATGAGCAGTTCTTC. Its protein is CASSFQTLVSNEQFF. The genes are TRBV12-3 or TRBV12-4 and TRBJ2-1; D unclear. The length of the CDR3 is 15 residues. Trimming left V 3 bases short and J 6 bases short, with 15 bases between.

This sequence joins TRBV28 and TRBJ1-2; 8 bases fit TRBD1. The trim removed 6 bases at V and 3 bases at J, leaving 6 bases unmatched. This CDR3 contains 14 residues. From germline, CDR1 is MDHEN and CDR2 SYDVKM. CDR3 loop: CASSETGEDYGYTF. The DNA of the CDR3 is TGTGCCAGCAGCGAGACAGGGGAGGACTATGGCTACACCTTC.

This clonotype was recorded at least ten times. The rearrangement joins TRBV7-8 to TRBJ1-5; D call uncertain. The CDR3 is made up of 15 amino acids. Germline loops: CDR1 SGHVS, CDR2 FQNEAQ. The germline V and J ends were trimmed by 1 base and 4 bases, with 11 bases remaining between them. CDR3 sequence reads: CASSLVGTVNQPQHF. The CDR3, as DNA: TGTGCCAGCAGCTTAGTGGGCACGGTTAATCAGCCCCAGCATTTT.

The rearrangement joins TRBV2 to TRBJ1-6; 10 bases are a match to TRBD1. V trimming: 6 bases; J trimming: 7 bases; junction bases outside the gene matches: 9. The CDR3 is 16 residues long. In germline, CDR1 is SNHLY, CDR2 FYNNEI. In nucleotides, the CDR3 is TGTGCCAGCAGGGCCCCGGACAGGGGGGACAATTCACCCCTCCACTTT. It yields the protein CASRAPDRGDNSPLHF.

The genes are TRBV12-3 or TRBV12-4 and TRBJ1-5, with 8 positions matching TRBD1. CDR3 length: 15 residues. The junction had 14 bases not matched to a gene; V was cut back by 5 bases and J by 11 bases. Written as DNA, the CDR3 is TGTGCCAGCAGTCCAAACAGGGGGGACATTCTGTCCCAGCATTTT. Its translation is CASSPNRGDILSQHF.

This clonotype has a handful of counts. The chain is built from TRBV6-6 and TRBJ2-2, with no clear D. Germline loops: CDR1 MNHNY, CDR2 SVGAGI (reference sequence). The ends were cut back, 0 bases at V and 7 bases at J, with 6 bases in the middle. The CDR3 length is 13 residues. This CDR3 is CASSYSLYGELFF. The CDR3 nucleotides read TGTGCCAGCAGTTACTCTCTTTACGGGGAGCTGTTTTTT.

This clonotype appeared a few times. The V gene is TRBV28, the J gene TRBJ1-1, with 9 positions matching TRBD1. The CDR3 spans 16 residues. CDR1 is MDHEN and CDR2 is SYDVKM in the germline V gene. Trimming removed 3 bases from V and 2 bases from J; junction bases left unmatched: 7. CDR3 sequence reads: CASSFFGQGQNTEAFF. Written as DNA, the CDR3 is TGTGCCAGCAGTTTTTTCGGACAGGGGCAAAACACTGAAGCTTTCTTT.

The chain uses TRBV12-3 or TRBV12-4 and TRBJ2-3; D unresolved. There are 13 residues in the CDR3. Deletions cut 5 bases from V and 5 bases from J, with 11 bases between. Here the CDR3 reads CASSHRLLDTQYF. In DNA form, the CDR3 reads TGTGCCAGCAGTCATAGACTGTTAGATACGCAGTATTTT.

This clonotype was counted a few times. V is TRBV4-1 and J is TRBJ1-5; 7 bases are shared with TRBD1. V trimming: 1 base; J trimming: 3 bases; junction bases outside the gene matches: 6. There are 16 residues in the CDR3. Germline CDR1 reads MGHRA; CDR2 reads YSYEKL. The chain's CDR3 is CASSQGYGQDNQPQHF. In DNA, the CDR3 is TGCGCCAGCAGCCAAGGCTATGGACAGGACAATCAGCCCCAGCATTTT.

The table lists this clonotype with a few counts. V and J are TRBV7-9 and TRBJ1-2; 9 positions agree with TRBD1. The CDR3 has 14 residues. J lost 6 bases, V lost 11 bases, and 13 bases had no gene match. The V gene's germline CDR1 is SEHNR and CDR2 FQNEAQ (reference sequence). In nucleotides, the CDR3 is TGTGCCGGACGCGGACAGGGGAGACTTAATGGCTACACCTTC. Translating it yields CAGRGQGRLNGYTF.

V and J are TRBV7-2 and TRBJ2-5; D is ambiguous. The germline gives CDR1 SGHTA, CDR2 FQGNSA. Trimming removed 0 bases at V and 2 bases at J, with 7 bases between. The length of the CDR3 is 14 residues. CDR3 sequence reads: CASSLARLQETQYF. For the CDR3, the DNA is TGTGCCAGCAGCTTAGCGCGGCTACAAGAGACCCAGTACTTC. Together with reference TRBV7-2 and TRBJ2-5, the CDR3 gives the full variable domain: GAGVSQSPSNKVTEKGKDVELRCDPISGHTALYWYRQSLGQGLEFLIYFQGNSAPDKSGLPSDRFSAERTGGSVSTLTIQRTQQEDSAVYLCASSLARLQETQYFGPGTRLLVL.

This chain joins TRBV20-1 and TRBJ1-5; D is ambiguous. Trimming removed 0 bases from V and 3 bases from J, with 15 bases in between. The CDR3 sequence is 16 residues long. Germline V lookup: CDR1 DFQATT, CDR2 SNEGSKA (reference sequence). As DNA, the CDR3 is TGCAGTGCTAGAGATACAGAGTGGCGGTACAATCAGCCCCAGCATTTT. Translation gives CSARDTEWRYNQPQHF.

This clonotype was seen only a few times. The CDR3 reads CASSRAVDTEAFF. CDR3 nucleotides: TGCGCCAGCAGCCGAGCGGTGGACACTGAAGCTTTCTTT. The rearrangement joins TRBV4-1 to TRBJ1-1; D unresolved. Trimming removed 4 bases from V and 3 bases from J, with 9 bases in between. Germline-derived CDR1 and CDR2 are MGHRA and YSYEKL. The CDR3 is 13 residues long.

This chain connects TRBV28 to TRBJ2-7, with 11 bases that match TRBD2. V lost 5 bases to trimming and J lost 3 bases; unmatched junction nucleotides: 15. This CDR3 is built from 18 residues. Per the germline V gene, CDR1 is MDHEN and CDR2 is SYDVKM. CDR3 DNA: TGTGCCAGCAGTGGCCATAGCGGGGGGGCCAGAGTATTCTACGAGCAGTACTTC. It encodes CASSGHSGGARVFYEQYF.

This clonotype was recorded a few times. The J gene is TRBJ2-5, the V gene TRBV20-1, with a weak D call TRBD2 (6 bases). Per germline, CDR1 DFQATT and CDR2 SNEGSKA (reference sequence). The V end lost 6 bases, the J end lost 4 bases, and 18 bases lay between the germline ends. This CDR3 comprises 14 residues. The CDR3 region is CSASQRAAGETQYF. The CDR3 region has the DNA TGCAGTGCCTCACAGCGTGCAGCGGGAGAGACCCAGTACTTC.

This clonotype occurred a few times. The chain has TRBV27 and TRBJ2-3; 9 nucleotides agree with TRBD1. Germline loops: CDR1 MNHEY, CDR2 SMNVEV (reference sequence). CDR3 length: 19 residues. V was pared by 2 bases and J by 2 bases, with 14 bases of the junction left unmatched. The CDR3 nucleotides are TGTGCCAGCAGTTTACGGGACAGGGACCGCGGAAAGCACACAGATACGCAGTATTTT. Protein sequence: CASSLRDRDRGKHTDTQYF.